Presented here are 20 T cell receptor beta chains from one specimen sequenced in a study of identical twins. TCRdb used MiXCR to reprocess the 5' RACE reads, holding one entry per CDR3 protein. Found here are about 790,000 distinct CDR3 sequences, about 18% of them singletons; the top ten hold less than 15%. Another study also made use of these data, one on T cells expressing NK-cell markers.

The source material was PBMCs. Source of these receptors: a woman younger than 35 in good health.

This clonotype has just a few counts. The chain links TRBV4-3 to TRBJ2-3; TRBD2 matches at 12 bases. V shed 3 bases and J 2 bases; nucleotides not matched to a gene: 9. Germline CDR1 LGHNA, CDR2 YSLEER. This CDR3 contains 18 residues. The CDR3 sequence is CASSQRGWTSGNTDTQYF. CDR3 bases: TGCGCCAGCAGCCAGAGGGGATGGACTAGCGGGAACACAGATACGCAGTATTTT.

The V and J genes are TRBV11-3 and TRBJ2-5; no clear D. The CDR3 sequence is 16 residues long. CDR1 and CDR2 (germline): SGHNT, YENEEA. The ends were cut back, 1 base at V and 5 bases at J, with 17 bases in the middle. The CDR3 spells CASSLGGEGKKETQYF. In nucleotides, the CDR3 is TGTGCCAGCAGCTTAGGTGGGGAAGGGAAAAAGGAGACCCAGTACTTC.

This clonotype was found a few times. The genes are TRBV6-1 and TRBJ1-1, with no clear D. Germline V CDR1 and CDR2: MNHNS, SASEGT. The V end was cut by 4 bases, the J end by 0 bases, with 9 bases between. The CDR3 covers 14 residues. Here the CDR3 DNA reads TGTGCCAGCAGTGGTCCCGCGCTGAACACTGAAGCTTTCTTT. Translation: CASSGPALNTEAFF.

This chain joins TRBV7-9 and TRBJ2-3; D could derive from TRBD1 or TRBD2 (6 bases each). Trimming removed 11 bases at V and 4 bases at J, with 16 bases between. The CDR3 spans 13 residues. Germline values: CDR1 SEHNR, CDR2 FQNEAQ (reference sequence). The CDR3 DNA follows: TGTGCCGGGGGGCCGGGTGGGCCAGATACGCAGTATTTT. It translates to CAGGPGGPDTQYF.

The rearrangement uses TRBV12-3 or TRBV12-4 and TRBJ2-7; TRBD2 agrees at 8 bases. The CDR3 covers 15 residues. V lost 4 bases and J lost 0; bases outside the gene matches: 5. The chain's CDR3 is CASSSQAGGSYEQYF. CDR3 bases: TGTGCCAGCAGTTCACAGGCGGGGGGCTCCTACGAGCAGTACTTC.

The chain recombines TRBV6-1 with TRBJ2-1, with 12 positions matching TRBD2. Per the germline V gene, CDR1 is MNHNS and CDR2 is SASEGT. This CDR3 comprises 16 residues. Trimming cost V 4 bases and J 7 bases; bases outside gene matches: 8. CDR3 sequence: CASSVPSGGAGNEQFF. For the CDR3, the DNA is TGTGCCAGCAGTGTACCTAGCGGGGGGGCCGGGAATGAGCAGTTCTTC.

The rearrangement uses TRBV7-9 and TRBJ1-6; no firm D call. The CDR3 contains 15 residues. The V gene's germline CDR1 is SEHNR and CDR2 FQNEAQ (reference sequence). V shed 3 bases and J shed 9 bases, with 15 bases lying between them. The CDR3 DNA reads TGTGCCAGCAGCTTGAGCGGTGTCGGGCTTTCACCCCTCCACTTT. Translation: CASSLSGVGLSPLHF.

The chain joins TRBV4-3 to TRBJ1-1, with D hard to call. The germline CDR1 and CDR2 sequences are LGHNA and YSLEER. The V and J ends lost 0 bases and 4 bases respectively, with 9 bases between them. This CDR3 contains 14 residues. The CDR3 DNA sequence: TGCGCCAGCAGCCAAGATTCAATCCGCACTGAAGCTTTCTTT. Protein product: CASSQDSIRTEAFF.

The V gene is TRBV20-1, the J gene TRBJ2-5; D unresolved. The CDR3 has 12 residues. The germline V gene has CDR1 DFQATT and CDR2 SNEGSKA (reference sequence). The V gene lost 6 bases and the J gene lost 4 bases, with 12 bases spanning the gap. The CDR3 is CSAASPGETQYF. DNA of the CDR3: TGCAGTGCCGCGTCCCCGGGAGAGACCCAGTACTTC.

This clonotype occurred a few times. This chain uses TRBV12-3 or TRBV12-4 with TRBJ2-7; 8 bases match TRBD1. CDR3 length: 17 residues. Losses at the gene ends were 1 base for V and 2 bases for J; bases not matched to a gene: 10. CDR3 protein: CASSLGNRGKIAYEQYF. The CDR3 region has the DNA TGTGCCAGCAGTTTAGGAAACAGGGGGAAGATCGCCTACGAGCAGTACTTC.

The rearrangement joins TRBV6-2 or TRBV6-3 to TRBJ2-1, with D unclear. Germline assignment: CDR1 MNHEY and CDR2 SVGEGT. CDR3 length: 14 amino acids. V was shortened by 0 bases and J by 7 bases, with 10 bases between the two germline ends. The CDR3 coding sequence is TGTGCCAGCAGTTACTCGCATCTTAGGAATGAGCAGTTCTTC. Its protein is CASSYSHLRNEQFF.

This clonotype was recorded a few times. The chain joins TRBV24-1 to TRBJ1-5; 9 bases match TRBD1. Germline V gives CDR1 KGHDR, CDR2 SFDVKD. The ends lost 10 bases at V and 1 base at J; junction bases unmatched: 4. The CDR3 has 14 residues. The CDR3 coding sequence is TGTGCCACACAGGGGGCAGGGAGCAATCAGCCCCAGCATTTT. Amino acids: CATQGAGSNQPQHF.

The rearrangement joins TRBV29-1 to TRBJ2-1; the match to TRBD2 covers 7 bases. The CDR3 is made up of 14 amino acids. Germline CDR1 SQVTM, CDR2 ANQGSEA. Trimming cost V 4 bases and J 0 bases; bases outside gene matches: 3. CDR3 loop: CSVGTSDSYNEQFF. For the CDR3, the DNA is TGCAGCGTTGGAACTAGCGACTCCTACAATGAGCAGTTCTTC.

The chain has TRBV2 and TRBJ1-5; the D is unclear. Germline values: CDR1 SNHLY, CDR2 FYNNEI. Trimming cost V 4 bases and J 1 base, with 5 bases left between them. CDR3 length: 13 residues. The CDR3 spells CASSAGSNQPQHF. The CDR3 region has the DNA TGTGCCAGCAGTGCCGGGAGCAATCAGCCCCAGCATTTT. Variable domain in full (rest from reference TRBV2 and TRBJ1-5): EPEVTQTPSHQVTQMGQEVILRCVPISNHLYFYWYRQILGQKVEFLVSFYNNEISEKSEIFDDQFSVERPDGSNFTLKIRSTKLEDSAMYFCASSAGSNQPQHFGDGTRLSIL.

The chain carries TRBV7-2 and TRBJ2-3; TRBD1 matches at 7 bases. This CDR3 is built from 14 residues. Germline V gives CDR1 SGHTA, CDR2 FQGNSA. The V gene end was trimmed by 5 bases and the J gene end by 2 bases; junction bases not matched to a gene: 4. This CDR3 is CASSVQGPTDTQYF. In DNA, the CDR3 is TGTGCCAGCAGCGTACAGGGGCCCACAGATACGCAGTATTTT.

This chain's CDR3 is CASSLRLVGRDEQYF. Written as DNA, the CDR3 is TGTGCCAGCAGCTTAAGGCTAGTGGGTAGGGACGAGCAGTACTTC. The V call is TRBV7-8, the J call TRBJ2-7; D is uncertain. The V end was cut by 2 bases, the J end by 5 bases, with 16 bases between. CDR3 size: 15 residues. Germline V lookup: CDR1 SGHVS, CDR2 FQNEAQ.

The table lists this clonotype with a few counts. This chain connects TRBV5-1 to TRBJ1-6, with 7 bases matching TRBD1. The CDR3 runs 14 residues. Per the germline V gene, CDR1 is SGHRS and CDR2 is YFSETQ. The V segment lost 4 bases and the J segment 6 bases; nucleotides outside the gene matches: 4. CDR3 region: CASSQGQINSPLHF. The DNA for the CDR3 is TGCGCCAGCAGCCAGGGACAGATTAATTCACCCCTCCACTTT.

The V gene is TRBV12-3 or TRBV12-4, the J gene TRBJ2-2; 10 positions agree with TRBD2. V trimming: 2 bases; J trimming: 6 bases; junction bases outside the gene matches: 6. The CDR3 covers 16 residues. The CDR3 spells CASSLKAGGPAGELFF. The CDR3 DNA sequence: TGTGCCAGCAGTTTAAAAGCGGGAGGGCCAGCCGGGGAGCTGTTTTTT.

V and J are TRBV12-5 and TRBJ2-7, with 7 bases fitting TRBD2. This CDR3 has 14 amino acids. Germline values: CDR1 LGHNT, CDR2 FRNRAP. Unmatched junction bases numbered 7, after V lost 6 bases and J lost 2 bases. The CDR3 protein is CASGLSGGAYEQYF. In nucleotides, the CDR3 is TGTGCTAGTGGCCTGAGTGGGGGGGCCTACGAGCAGTACTTC.

A note on this clonotype: A much larger clonotype is one base distant, so this may be a read error. This rearrangement joins TRBV6-2 or TRBV6-3 to TRBJ1-1, with D unclear. Germline CDR1 MNHEY, CDR2 SVGEGT. V gave up 10 bases and J gave up 1 base, with 7 bases separating them. The CDR3 extends over 11 amino acids. This CDR3 reads CAIRRNTEAFF. CDR3 bases: TGTGCCATCAGGAGGAACACTGAAGCTTTCTTT.